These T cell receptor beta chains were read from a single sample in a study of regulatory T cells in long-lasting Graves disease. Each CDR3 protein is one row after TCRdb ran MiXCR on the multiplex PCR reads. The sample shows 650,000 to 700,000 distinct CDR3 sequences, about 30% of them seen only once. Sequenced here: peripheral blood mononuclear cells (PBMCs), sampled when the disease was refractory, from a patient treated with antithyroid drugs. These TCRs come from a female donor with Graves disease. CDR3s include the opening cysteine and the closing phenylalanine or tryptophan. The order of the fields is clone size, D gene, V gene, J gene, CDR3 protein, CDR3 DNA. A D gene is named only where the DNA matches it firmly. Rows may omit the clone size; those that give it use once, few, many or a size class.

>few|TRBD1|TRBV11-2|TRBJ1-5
CASSLTGQANQPQHF
TGTGCCAGCAGCCTGACGGGACAGGCCAATCAGCCCCAGCATTTT
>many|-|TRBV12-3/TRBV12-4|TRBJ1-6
CASSLRDTNSPLHF
TGTGCCAGCAGTTTGCGAGACACAAATTCACCCCTCCACTTT
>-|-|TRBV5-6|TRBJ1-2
CASSPTGTPYGYTF
TGTGCCAGCAGCCCCACCGGGACCCCCTATGGCTACACCTTC
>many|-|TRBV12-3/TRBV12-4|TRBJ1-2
CASSGTSWAYGYTF
TGTGCCAGCAGCGGGACCTCTTGGGCCTATGGCTACACCTTC
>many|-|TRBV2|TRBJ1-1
CASRSGVGTGSEAFF
TGTGCCAGCAGGAGTGGGGTTGGGACGGGCTCGGAAGCTTTCTTT
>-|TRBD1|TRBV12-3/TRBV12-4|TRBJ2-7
CASSRSRPPRGEQYF
TGTGCCAGCAGCAGATCTAGACCCCCCAGGGGGGAGCAGTACTTC
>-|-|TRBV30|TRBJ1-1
CAWGGQLNTEAFF
TGTGCCTGGGGGGGGCAGTTGAACACTGAAGCTTTCTTT
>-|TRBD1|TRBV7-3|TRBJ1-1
CASSLRTTGGLTEAFF
TGTGCCAGCAGCTTAAGAACCACAGGGGGCTTAACTGAAGCTTTCTTT
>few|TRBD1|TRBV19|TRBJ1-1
CASSHSGTGGLAFF
TGTGCCAGTAGCCACTCCGGGACAGGGGGGCTCGCTTTCTTT
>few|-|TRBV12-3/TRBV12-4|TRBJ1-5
CASSLSGEDGQPQHF
TGTGCCAGCAGTTTATCAGGGGAGGATGGTCAGCCCCAGCATTTT
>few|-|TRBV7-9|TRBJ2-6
CASSSAGPGANVLTF
TGTGCCAGCAGCTCCGCTGGGCCCGGGGCCAACGTCCTGACTTTC
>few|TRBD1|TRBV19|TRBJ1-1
CASSIRGGWDRERNTEAFF
TGTGCCAGTAGTATACGGGGCGGATGGGACAGGGAAAGGAACACTGAAGCTTTCTTT
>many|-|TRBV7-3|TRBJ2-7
CASSLRDGTSYEQYF
TGTGCCAGCAGCTTGCGGGACGGTACATCCTACGAGCAGTACTTC
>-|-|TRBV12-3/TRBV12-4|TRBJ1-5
CASSWDGSGNQPQHF
TGTGCCAGCAGCTGGGACGGGTCTGGCAATCAGCCCCAGCATTTT
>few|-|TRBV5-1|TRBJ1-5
CASREGVGSNQPQHF
TGCGCCAGCAGGGAGGGGGTCGGGAGCAATCAGCCCCAGCATTTT
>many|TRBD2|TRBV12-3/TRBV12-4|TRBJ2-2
CASSLYEGLGSPGELFF
TGTGCCAGCAGTTTGTACGAGGGACTAGGGTCCCCCGGGGAGCTGTTTTTT
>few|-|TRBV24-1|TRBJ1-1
CATSESGPDTEAFF
TGTGCCACCAGTGAGTCGGGACCCGACACTGAAGCTTTCTTT
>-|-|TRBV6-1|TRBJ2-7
CASSVQDLGYEQYF
TGTGCCAGCAGTGTCCAGGATTTGGGATACGAGCAGTACTTC
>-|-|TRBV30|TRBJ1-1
CAWSGVPAGSFF
TGTGCCTGGAGTGGAGTTCCAGCAGGTTCTTTCTTT
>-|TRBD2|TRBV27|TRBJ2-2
CASSWGGSTTGELFF
TGTGCCAGCAGTTGGGGGGGGAGTACCACCGGGGAGCTGTTTTTT
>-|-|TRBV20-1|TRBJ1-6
CSAGRQGGSPLHF
TGCAGTGCTGGGCGGCAGGGAGGTTCACCCCTCCACTTT
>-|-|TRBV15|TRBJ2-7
CATSRYRVPREQYF
TGTGCCACCAGCAGATACAGGGTGCCCCGCGAGCAGTACTTC
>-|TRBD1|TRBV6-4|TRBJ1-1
CASWTGQGSIGTEAFF
TGTGCCAGCTGGACGGGACAGGGGTCCATTGGGACTGAAGCTTTCTTT
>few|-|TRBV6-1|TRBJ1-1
CASREQRTEAEAFF
TGTGCCAGCAGGGAACAACGTACGGAGGCTGAAGCTTTCTTT
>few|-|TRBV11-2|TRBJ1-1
CASSHGQRNTEAFF
TGTGCCAGCAGCCACGGACAGAGGAACACTGAAGCTTTCTTT
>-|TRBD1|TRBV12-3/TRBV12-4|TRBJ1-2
CASSRQGGAYGYTF
TGTGCCAGCAGCCGACAGGGAGGCGCCTATGGCTACACCTTC
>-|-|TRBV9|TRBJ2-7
CASSVADSYEQYF
TGTGCCAGCAGCGTAGCGGACAGCTACGAGCAGTACTTC
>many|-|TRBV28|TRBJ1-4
CASTSPTTNEKLFF
TGTGCCAGCACCTCCCCGACTACTAATGAAAAACTGTTTTTT
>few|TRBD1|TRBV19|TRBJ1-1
CASSVTGGGTEAFF
TGTGCCAGTAGTGTGACAGGGGGCGGGACTGAAGCTTTCTTT
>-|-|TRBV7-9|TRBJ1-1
CASRALGQANTEAFF
TGTGCCAGCAGAGCTTTGGGTCAGGCGAACACTGAAGCTTTCTTT
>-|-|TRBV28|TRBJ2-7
CASMGVYEQYF
TGTGCCAGCATGGGGGTCTACGAGCAGTACTTC
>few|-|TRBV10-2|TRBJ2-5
CASSDGGGGSGETQYF
TGCGCCAGCAGTGACGGGGGAGGGGGCTCTGGGGAGACCCAGTACTTC